Following are 26 T cell receptor beta chains from one sample sequenced in a study of T cell clones after liver transplantation (dated by TCRdb to the late 2010s). Libraries were built with the immunoSEQ multiplex PCR assay. TCRdb carries this immuneACCESS record with in-frame sequences only. Its versions omit some clonotypes, under half of them owing to an unresolved V gene in the studies checked, with the rest unexplained. The sample contains roughly 16,000 clones, approximately 80% of them found a single time. Roughly 32% of the sample is taken by the ten largest. The specimen was CD8+ T cells from blood, collected less than 50 months after liver transplant. These TCRs come from a human patient who received a liver transplant. After a transplant, some of the T cells may come from the graft donor.

The gene calls are TRBV4-3 and TRBJ2-7, with 8 positions matching TRBD1. The CDR3 is made up of 16 amino acids. Per germline, CDR1 LGHNA and CDR2 YSLEER. The V segment lost 0 bases and the J segment 3 bases; nucleotides outside the gene matches: 7. The CDR3 loop reads CASSQDYRGSHYEQYF. The CDR3 coding sequence is TGCGCCAGCAGCCAAGACTACAGGGGGAGTCACTACGAGCAGTACTTC.

There are a few counts of this clone. The gene calls are TRBV30 and TRBJ1-1; no definite D call. Trimming pared 2 bases from V and 2 bases from J, leaving 6 bases between. CDR1 GTSNPN and CDR2 SVGIG come from the germline V gene (reference sequence). The CDR3 spans 12 residues. CDR3 DNA: TGTGCCTGGAGTATGGGTAACACTGAAGCTTTCTTT. This codes for CAWSMGNTEAFF. The variable domain in full, with the rest retrieved from reference TRBV30 and TRBJ1-1, is SQTIHQWPATLVQPVGSPLSLECTVEGTSNPNLYWYRQAAGRGLQLLFYSVGIGQISSEVPQNLSASRPQDRQFILSSKKLLLSDSGFYLCAWSMGNTEAFFGQGTRLTVV.

By share, this clone ranks as large. This rearrangement joins TRBV5-1 to TRBJ2-1; D may be TRBD2 (5 bases). The V gene lost 0 bases and the J gene lost 5 bases, with 9 bases spanning the gap. Germline V gene data show CDR1 as SGHRS and CDR2 as YFSETQ. There are 14 residues in the CDR3. In DNA form, the CDR3 reads TGCGCCAGCAGCTTGGCGGGGAATCACAATGAGCAGTTCTTC. It yields the protein CASSLAGNHNEQFF.

This chain joins TRBV9 and TRBJ2-1, with a possible D match to TRBD2 (6 bases). V gave up 1 base and J gave up 0 bases, with 11 bases separating them. This CDR3 is built from 16 residues. Germline lookup yields CDR1 SGDLS and CDR2 YYNGEE. CDR3 sequence: CASSVFSGSSYNEQFF. CDR3 bases: TGTGCCAGCAGCGTATTTAGCGGAAGCTCCTACAATGAGCAGTTCTTC. Full variable domain (outside the CDR3, taken from reference TRBV9 and TRBJ2-1): DSGVTQTPKHLITATGQRVTLRCSPRSGDLSVYWYQQSLDQGLQFLIQYYNGEERAKGNILERFSAQQFPDLHSELNLSSLELGDSALYFCASSVFSGSSYNEQFFGPGTRLTVL.

This clone is medium-sized. The rearrangement links TRBV7-3 to TRBJ1-3; D remains unclear. The CDR3 loop spans 14 amino acids. CDR1 is SGHTA and CDR2 is FQGTGA in the germline V gene. The germline V and J ends were trimmed by 5 bases and 1 base, with 9 bases remaining between them. Written as DNA, the CDR3 is TGTGCCAGCAGCCCCACGGAGTCTGGAAACACCATATATTTT. This encodes CASSPTESGNTIYF.

V and J are TRBV10-3 and TRBJ2-4; D is unresolved. CDR3 size: 13 residues. Trimming cost V 2 bases and J 7 bases, with 9 bases left between them. Germline loops: CDR1 ENHRY, CDR2 SYGVKD. CDR3 loop: CAISEPQWNIQYF. The CDR3 DNA follows: TGTGCCATCAGTGAGCCTCAGTGGAACATTCAGTACTTC.

The rearrangement links TRBV19 to TRBJ2-2, with a possible D match to TRBD2 (6 bases). CDR1 is LNHDA and CDR2 is SQIVND in the germline V gene (reference sequence). The CDR3 is 12 amino acids. The V and J ends lost 9 bases and 6 bases respectively, with 11 bases between them. As DNA, the CDR3 is TGTGCCAGCACAACTAGCCCCGGGGAGCTGTTTTTT. Amino acids: CASTTSPGELFF.

The V call is TRBV7-9, the J call TRBJ2-5; TRBD1 agrees at 7 bases. The CDR3 is made up of 16 amino acids. The junction had 12 bases not matched to a gene; V was cut back by 5 bases and J by 3 bases. From germline, CDR1 is SEHNR and CDR2 FQNEAQ (reference sequence). CDR3 sequence (DNA): TGTGCCAGCAGCCCCCCGAAGGGGGCCGGAGAAGAGACCCAGTACTTC. It yields the protein CASSPPKGAGEETQYF.

V usage is TRBV27 and J usage is TRBJ2-3, with a tentative D call TRBD1 (6 bases). The V end was cut by 2 bases, the J end by 3 bases, with 12 bases between. The CDR3 spans 15 residues. Germline CDR1 and CDR2: MNHEY and SMNVEV (reference sequence). CDR3 sequence reads: CASSLQGIKTDTQYF. The CDR3 DNA follows: TGTGCCAGCAGTTTACAGGGGATCAAGACAGATACGCAGTATTTT.

The genes are TRBV27 and TRBJ1-3, with D uncertain. Germline V gives CDR1 MNHEY, CDR2 SMNVEV (reference sequence). There are 15 residues in the CDR3. V was cut by 8 bases and J by 2 bases, with 16 bases left in between. The CDR3 is CASAPKIGAGNTIYF. CDR3 in DNA: TGTGCCAGCGCCCCCAAGATTGGGGCTGGAAACACCATATATTTT.

The chain combines TRBV27 with TRBJ1-6; no reliable D call. This CDR3 region has 13 residues. Trimming left V 4 bases short and J 11 bases short, with 12 bases between. Germline lookup yields CDR1 MNHEY and CDR2 SMNVEV (reference sequence). The DNA of the CDR3 is TGTGCCAGCAGTTCTCGAGGCGTGGCACCCCTCCACTTT. This codes for CASSSRGVAPLHF.

This clone is classed as medium-sized (0.01 to 0.1%). The chain carries TRBV5-6 and TRBJ2-7, with D perhaps given as TRBD1 or TRBD2 (6 bases each). The CDR3 loop spans 13 amino acids. In germline, CDR1 is SGHDT, CDR2 YYEEEE. The ends were cut back, 0 bases at V and 7 bases at J, with 11 bases in the middle. The CDR3 DNA reads TGTGCCAGCAGCTTGGAGGGGGAGGTTGAGCAGTACTTC. Translating it yields CASSLEGEVEQYF.

This clone was counted only a few times. The V gene is TRBV6-4, the J gene TRBJ1-2; D is ambiguous. Germline values: CDR1 MRHNA, CDR2 SNTAGT. CDR3 size: 13 residues. Trimming cost V 4 bases and J 8 bases, with 14 bases left between them. In DNA form, the CDR3 reads TGTGCCAGCAGTGTGGTGTCCCCCCGGGGCTACACCTTC. Translation gives CASSVVSPRGYTF.

The genes are TRBV4-1 and TRBJ2-4; D ambiguous. Per the germline V gene, CDR1 is MGHRA and CDR2 is YSYEKL. V lost 2 bases and J lost 10, with 12 bases in between. The CDR3 extends over 13 amino acids. The CDR3 nucleotides read TGCGCCAGCAGCCAACGGCAGGACCAAATTCAGTACTTC. Protein: CASSQRQDQIQYF.

V usage is TRBV5-8 and J usage is TRBJ2-1, with 7 bases that match TRBD1. Trimming cost V 0 bases and J 1 base; bases outside gene matches: 10. CDR3 length: 18 amino acids. From germline, CDR1 is SGHTS and CDR2 YDEGEE. The CDR3 coding sequence is TGTGCCAGCAGCTTGGTGTTACAGGGGACCGGTTCCTACAATGAGCAGTTCTTC. Its protein is CASSLVLQGTGSYNEQFF.

J is TRBJ2-1 and V is TRBV6-6; no reliable D call. V lost 2 bases and J 2 bases, leaving 4 bases between the germline ends. This CDR3 region has 13 residues. CDR1 and CDR2 from the germline V gene are MNHNY and SVGAGI (reference sequence). The CDR3 loop is CASSYEPYNEQFF. The DNA of the CDR3 is TGTGCCAGCAGTTACGAACCCTACAATGAGCAGTTCTTC.

The sample holds one count of this clone. The chain couples TRBV6-5 to TRBJ2-3; TRBD2 matches at 11 bases. The length of the CDR3 is 15 residues. CDR1 MNHEY and CDR2 SVGAGI come from the germline V gene. The J segment lost 5 bases and the V segment lost 6 bases, leaving 7 bases of the junction unmatched. Here the CDR3 DNA reads TGTGCCAGCAGCCCCACTAGCGGGAGTTTAGATACGCAGTATTTT. This translates into CASSPTSGSLDTQYF.

The chain has TRBV9 and TRBJ2-3; 9 bases map to TRBD2. The germline gives CDR1 SGDLS, CDR2 YYNGEE. The CDR3 loop spans 16 amino acids. V lost 0 bases and J lost 5; bases outside the gene matches: 7. CDR3 sequence (DNA): TGTGCCAGCAGCGTAGCCGCTAGCGGGGTGGAAGATACGCAGTATTTT. This gives the protein CASSVAASGVEDTQYF.

The chain couples TRBV7-9 to TRBJ2-3; no firm D call. CDR1 and CDR2 from the germline V gene are SEHNR and FQNEAQ (reference sequence). Trimming pared 4 bases from V and 0 bases from J, leaving 8 bases between. The CDR3 length is 14 residues. The CDR3 DNA sequence: TGTGCCAGCAGCTCGAGTTCTAGCACAGATACGCAGTATTTT. This sequence encodes CASSSSSSTDTQYF.

This chain uses TRBV27 with TRBJ2-3, with 9 bases matching TRBD2. Germline values: CDR1 MNHEY, CDR2 SMNVEV (reference sequence). Trimming removed 4 bases from V and 5 bases from J; junction bases left unmatched: 4. This CDR3 comprises 14 residues. CDR3 nucleotides: TGTGCCAGCAGTTCCGTAGCGGGGGAAGATACGCAGTATTTT. Translation: CASSSVAGEDTQYF.

The V and J genes are TRBV12-5 and TRBJ2-1; TRBD2 aligns across 10 bases. V dropped 2 bases and J dropped 9; count of bases not matched to a gene: 22. CDR3 length: 20 amino acids. Germline lookup yields CDR1 LGHNT and CDR2 FRNRAP. The DNA of the CDR3 is TGTGCTAGTGGTTTGTCTGTGTCCCTATTAGCGGGAGGTTTTGGTGGTGAGCAGTTCTTC. Translated, it gives CASGLSVSLLAGGFGGEQFF.

Only a few counts were recorded for this clone. The gene calls are TRBV11-2 and TRBJ1-5; the D is unclear. The CDR3 has 13 residues. CDR1 SGHAT and CDR2 FQNNGV come from the germline V gene. V was cut by 2 bases and J by 4 bases, with 6 bases left in between. In DNA form, the CDR3 reads TGTGCCAGCAGCTTATCGGGTAATCAGCCCCAGCATTTT. It encodes CASSLSGNQPQHF.

CDR3 in DNA: TGTGCCAGTAGCGAAGCCAGGGTTAACATGAACACTGAAGCTTTCTTT. Translating gives CASSEARVNMNTEAFF. The chain is built from TRBV19 and TRBJ1-1; perhaps TRBD1 as D (5 bases). Germline CDR1 is LNHDA and CDR2 is SQIVND (reference sequence). This CDR3 is built from 16 residues. Trimming left V 6 bases short and J 0 bases short, with 17 bases between. Full variable domain (missing parts from reference TRBV19 and TRBJ1-1): DGGITQSPKYLFRKEGQNVTLSCEQNLNHDAMYWYRQDPGQGLRLIYYSQIVNDFQKGDIAEGYSVSREKKESFPLTVTSAQKNPTAFYLCASSEARVNMNTEAFFGQGTRLTVV.

As DNA, the CDR3 is TGTGCCAGCAGCACCGACCCACTTTCTAGCGGGGCTATCCACGAGCAGTACTTC. Translating it yields CASSTDPLSSGAIHEQYF. V and J are TRBV11-2 and TRBJ2-7; 9 bases are shared with TRBD2. This CDR3 is built from 18 residues. J lost 5 bases, V lost 5 bases, and 19 bases had no gene match. Germline V gene data show CDR1 as SGHAT and CDR2 as FQNNGV.

This sequence joins TRBV6-6 and TRBJ1-3; D gene unclear. This CDR3 contains 15 residues. Germline V gives CDR1 MNHNY, CDR2 SVGAGI (reference sequence). The ends were cut back, 2 bases at V and 2 bases at J, with 10 bases in the middle. The CDR3 here is CASSYVGPTGNTIYF. In nucleotides, the CDR3 is TGTGCCAGCAGTTACGTCGGGCCAACTGGAAACACCATATATTTT.

CDR3 nucleotides: TGTGCCAGCAGCACCTGGACGGCTCCGCAAGAGACCCAGTACTTC. Amino acids: CASSTWTAPQETQYF. The gene calls are TRBV9 and TRBJ2-5, with D hard to call. CDR1 and CDR2 from the germline V gene are SGDLS and YYNGEE. V dropped 4 bases and J dropped 2 bases, with 15 bases sitting between them. The CDR3 extends over 15 amino acids.